This TCR beta chain was recovered during a study of T cells in Graves' hyperthyroidism and ophthalmopathy. Study in general: Pretreatment peripheral blood was obtained at initial diagnosis.

Amplification targeted TCR beta CDR3 regions from RNA transcripts. With the HTBI primer set, the TCR CDR3 went through a first round of RT-PCR. TCRdb called the multiplex PCR reads again in MiXCR, with one record for every CDR3 protein. The table has over 700,000 distinct CDR3 sequences, roughly 32% seen once; the top ten hold less than 40%. Exclusion of patients followed from uncontrolled infection, other autoimmune disease, pregnancy or lactation. The sample taken for sequencing was blood. This clonotype originated in a woman aged 35 to 49 with Graves' hyperthyroidism.

CDR3: CAISGGVRGTYEQYF. The CDR3 nucleotides are TGTGCCATCAGTGGGGGAGTGAGGGGGACCTACGAGCAGTACTTC. The gene calls are TRBV10-3 and TRBJ2-7, with D maybe TRBD1 (6 bases). This CDR3 has 15 amino acids. The germline gives CDR1 ENHRY, CDR2 SYGVKD. Trimming took off 4 bases at V and 2 bases at J, with 15 bases between the two ends.